This TCR beta chain is drawn from a study of blood T cell repertoires in COVID-19. The protocol was immunoSEQ multiplex PCR, while the TCRdb copy is restricted to in-frame clones and leaves out a portion. The sample lists 13,000 to 15,000 clones, around nine tenths occurring once. Trimming cost V 2 bases and J 6 bases, with 7 bases left between them. The CDR3 is 12 residues long. Germline CDR1 SEHNR, CDR2 FQNEAQ (reference sequence). This sequence originates from a woman aged 70-85 years in a cohort sampled during active or convalescent COVID-19. This chain uses TRBV7-9 with TRBJ1-2; a possible D gene is TRBD1 (5 bases). The sample taken for sequencing was peripheral blood. The CDR3 nucleotides are TGTGCCAGCAGCTTATTAGGGGATGGCTACACCTTC. This gives the protein CASSLLGDGYTF.